These 2 T cell receptor beta chains were all obtained from the same sample, sequenced in a study of shared clonotypes between healthy human individuals. Positive CCR7 selection of CD45RO-negative cells yielded the naive CD8 cells, and terminally differentiated effector memory CD45RA+ cells were excluded. The repertoire was sequenced with immunoSEQ multiplex PCR; TCRdb's copy has only in-frame clones and lacks some. Here the sample spans roughly 650,000 clones, approximately 96% being singletons. The sequencing sample was made of naive CD8+ T cells sorted from blood. These receptors originate from a woman between 25 and 40 years old in good health.

The rearrangement links TRBV6-1 to TRBJ1-5; the match to TRBD1 covers 8 bases. Germline assignment: CDR1 MNHNS and CDR2 SASEGT. J gave up 3 bases and V 3 bases, and 4 bases lay outside the gene matches. This CDR3 region has 15 residues. The CDR3 DNA reads TGTGCCAGCAGTGAGGACAGGGCACTCAATCAGCCCCAGCATTTT. Its translation: CASSEDRALNQPQHF.

Remarks on this clone: Different DNA sequences within this sample yield the same CDR3. V and J are TRBV5-6 and TRBJ2-7; D uncertain. CDR3 length: 14 residues. Germline CDR1 SGHDT, CDR2 YYEEEE. V lost 0 bases, J lost 3 bases, and 10 bases lay in between. The CDR3 coding sequence is TGTGCCAGCAGCTTGGCAGGTACAATCTACGAGCAGTACTTC. It translates to CASSLAGTIYEQYF. Variable domain in full (rest from reference TRBV5-6 and TRBJ2-7): DAGVTQSPTHLIKTRGQQVTLRCSPKSGHDTVSWYQQALGQGPQFIFQYYEEEERQRGNFPDRFSGHQFPNYSSELNVNALLLGDSALYLCASSLAGTIYEQYFGPGTRLTVT.